This passage covers 15 T cell receptor beta chains from one sample sequenced in a study of blood T cell repertoires in COVID-19. TCRdb keeps only in-frame clones here, not all; method: immunoSEQ multiplex PCR. This sample yields around 480,000 clones, of which 88% are seen a single time; 10% to 15% belongs to the top ten. The sample comprised peripheral blood. These receptors were taken from a woman aged 45-65 years with COVID-19, enrolled during active disease.

V gene TRBV9 combines with J gene TRBJ1-2; D uncertain. V was clipped by 0 bases and J by 6 bases, with 12 bases between them. CDR3 length equals 14 residues. Germline CDR1 and CDR2: SGDLS and YYNGEE. The CDR3 DNA reads as TGTGCCAGCAGCGTAGATCCCGGACTTAATGGCTACACCTTC. The encoded protein is CASSVDPGLNGYTF.

J is TRBJ2-1 and V is TRBV11-3; D remains ambiguous. There are 16 residues in the CDR3. Germline V gives CDR1 SGHNT, CDR2 YENEEA. Trimming took off 5 bases at V and 4 bases at J, with 18 bases between the two ends. The CDR3 region is CASSPLLWPEYNEQFF. The CDR3 region has the DNA TGTGCCAGCAGCCCCCTGTTATGGCCCGAATACAATGAGCAGTTCTTC.

This sequence joins TRBV24-1 and TRBJ1-2, with a weak D call TRBD1 (6 bases). The V gene lost 10 bases and the J gene lost 6 bases, with 17 bases spanning the gap. Germline CDR1 is KGHDR and CDR2 is SFDVKD. The CDR3 contains 13 residues. CDR3 sequence (DNA): TGTGCCACTCATTCAACAGGGCACAATGGCTACACCTTC. As protein: CATHSTGHNGYTF.

This sequence joins TRBV29-1 and TRBJ1-3; D call uncertain. Germline lookup yields CDR1 SQVTM and CDR2 ANQGSEA. V lost 3 bases and J lost 0, with 15 bases in between. The CDR3 covers 16 residues. The CDR3 nucleotides are TGCAGCGTTGATGGGAGGGAGGGATCCTCTGGAAACACCATATATTTT. Amino acids: CSVDGREGSSGNTIYF.

V and J are TRBV30 and TRBJ2-3; 13 positions match TRBD2. The CDR3 is 14 amino acids. The V segment lost 1 base and the J segment 6 bases; nucleotides outside the gene matches: 1. The V gene's germline CDR1 is GTSNPN and CDR2 SVGIG (reference sequence). CDR3 nucleotides: TGTGCCTGGAGTGCGACTAGCGGGGGGGATACGCAGTATTTT. It encodes CAWSATSGGDTQYF.

V gene TRBV2 combines with J gene TRBJ2-2, with TRBD2 identical over 10 bases. The CDR3 extends over 15 amino acids. With V trimmed by 7 bases and J by 7 bases, 9 bases remained unmatched. The germline gives CDR1 SNHLY, CDR2 FYNNEI. The CDR3 region is CASTGLADGGGELFF. CDR3 bases: TGTGCCAGCACCGGACTAGCGGACGGGGGCGGGGAGCTGTTTTTT.

The gene calls are TRBV28 and TRBJ2-7, with TRBD1 identical over 8 bases. Germline V gene lookup returns CDR1 MDHEN and CDR2 SYDVKM. The CDR3 spans 14 residues. V shed 3 bases and J 6 bases; nucleotides not matched to a gene: 7. This CDR3 is CASSFGRGRSEQYF. In DNA, the CDR3 is TGTGCCAGCAGTTTCGGCAGGGGGCGAAGCGAGCAGTACTTC.

The chain links TRBV19 to TRBJ2-1; 13 nucleotides align to TRBD2. The CDR3 extends over 15 amino acids. V was pared by 5 bases and J by 10 bases, with 8 bases of the junction left unmatched. Germline loops: CDR1 LNHDA, CDR2 SQIVND (reference sequence). The CDR3 here is CASSLGLAGADEQFF. CDR3 bases: TGTGCCAGTAGTCTAGGACTAGCGGGGGCCGACGAGCAGTTCTTC.

J is TRBJ2-1 and V is TRBV5-1, with 7 bases matching TRBD1. Trimming at V came to 5 bases and at J to 9 bases, leaving 17 bases not matched to a gene. Germline V gives CDR1 SGHRS, CDR2 YFSETQ. This CDR3 region has 16 residues. The CDR3 nucleotides are TGCGCCAGCAGTCGAATCGGCCCTGGACAGGCGGGTGAGCAGTTCTTC. This encodes CASSRIGPGQAGEQFF.

The chain links TRBV4-1 to TRBJ2-2, with D unclear. The CDR3 is made up of 14 amino acids. The germline V gene encodes CDR1 MGHRA and CDR2 YSYEKL. Between the trimmed V and J ends, which lost 1 base and 6 bases, there was a span of 9 bases. CDR3 residues: CASSQVTRSGELFF. Written as DNA, the CDR3 is TGCGCCAGCAGCCAAGTGACGAGGTCCGGGGAGCTGTTTTTT.

The V gene is TRBV2, the J gene TRBJ1-2; 7 nucleotides line up with TRBD1. The germline CDR1 and CDR2 sequences are SNHLY and FYNNEI. CDR3 size: 13 residues. J was trimmed by 7 bases and V by 7 bases; bases with no gene match: 9. The CDR3 reads CASIGGRGGGYTF. In DNA, the CDR3 is TGTGCCAGCATAGGGGGCCGCGGAGGTGGCTACACCTTC.

The rearrangement uses TRBV9 and TRBJ1-6; 7 bases are a match to TRBD1. This CDR3 has 15 residues. CDR1 and CDR2 (germline): SGDLS, YYNGEE. Trimming cost V 4 bases and J 7 bases; bases outside gene matches: 8. In nucleotides, the CDR3 is TGTGCCAGCAGCCCCTCCGGGACAGTAAATTCACCCCTCCACTTT. Its protein is CASSPSGTVNSPLHF.

The rearrangement uses TRBV9 and TRBJ2-1; D not resolved. The CDR3 is 14 residues long. Germline V gene sequence: CDR1 SGDLS, CDR2 YYNGEE. V was cut by 3 bases and J by 4 bases, with 11 bases left in between. CDR3 DNA: TGTGCCAGCAGCGCCCAAACAGATTACAATGAGCAGTTCTTC. This encodes CASSAQTDYNEQFF.

The chain is built from TRBV5-1 and TRBJ2-7, with a possible D match to TRBD1 (6 bases). The CDR3 has 15 residues. Germline assignment: CDR1 SGHRS and CDR2 YFSETQ. Deletions cut 4 bases from V and 0 bases from J, with 14 bases between. This CDR3 reads CASSNPQGSSYEQYF. The DNA for the CDR3 is TGCGCCAGCAGCAACCCACAGGGTAGCTCCTACGAGCAGTACTTC. Full variable domain (outside the CDR3, taken from reference TRBV5-1 and TRBJ2-7): KAGVTQTPRYLIKTRGQQVTLSCSPISGHRSVSWYQQTPGQGLQFLFEYFSETQRNKGNFPGRFSGRQFSNSRSEMNVSTLELGDSALYLCASSNPQGSSYEQYFGPGTRLTVT.

The J gene is TRBJ1-2, the V gene TRBV7-6; D may be TRBD1 (5 bases). This CDR3 spans 18 amino acids. The ends were cut back, 5 bases at V and 0 bases at J, with 22 bases in the middle. From germline, CDR1 is SGHVS and CDR2 FNYEAQ. This chain's CDR3 is CASSARGVGTDSNYGYTF. The CDR3 DNA reads as TGTGCCAGCAGCGCCCGGGGGGTTGGAACCGACTCTAACTATGGCTACACCTTC.